This is a list of T cell receptor beta chains from one sample in a study of CD8+CD57+ T cells in acquired aplastic anemia. TCRdb used MiXCR to reprocess the reads, holding one entry per CDR3 protein. The data hold some 130,000 distinct CDR3 sequences, with roughly two fifths observed a single time. The sample comprised sorted CD4+, CD8+, or CD8+CD57+ T cells (not recorded which) from PBMCs. The source of these receptors is a human donor in good health, serving as a control. Both conserved end residues are part of each CDR3. The order of the fields is J gene, D gene, clone size, V gene, CDR3 protein, CDR3 DNA. A D gene is named only where the DNA matches it firmly. Size is omitted from some rows. Given values are once, few, many or a class for expanded clones.

J gene: TRBJ2-7; D gene: -; clone size: -; V gene: TRBV24-1; CDR3 protein: CATSRGSGELKGEQYF; CDR3 DNA: TGTGCCACCAGTCGAGGGTCCGGGGAGCTTAAAGGCGAGCAGTACTTC
J gene: TRBJ1-5; D gene: -; clone size: many; V gene: TRBV20-1; CDR3 protein: CSATHGGDQPQHF; CDR3 DNA: TGCAGTGCTACCCATGGGGGAGATCAGCCCCAGCATTTT
J gene: TRBJ2-7; D gene: -; clone size: many; V gene: TRBV30; CDR3 protein: CAWSLLSSYEQYF; CDR3 DNA: TGTGCCTGGAGTTTGTTGAGCTCCTACGAGCAGTACTTC
J gene: TRBJ2-7; D gene: TRBD2; clone size: -; V gene: TRBV25-1; CDR3 protein: CASSESLGEGREQYF; CDR3 DNA: TGTGCCAGCAGTGAATCTCTAGGGGAGGGACGCGAGCAGTACTTC
J gene: TRBJ2-3; D gene: -; clone size: many; V gene: TRBV11-2; CDR3 protein: CASSLIAGDQSPQYF; CDR3 DNA: TGTGCCAGCAGCTTAATAGCAGGAGACCAGAGCCCGCAGTATTTT
J gene: TRBJ1-1; D gene: TRBD1; clone size: -; V gene: TRBV18; CDR3 protein: CAGSQGTVNTEAFF; CDR3 DNA: TGTGCCGGCTCACAGGGGACAGTGAACACTGAAGCTTTCTTT
J gene: TRBJ2-7; D gene: -; clone size: many; V gene: TRBV6-1; CDR3 protein: CASSGTSYEQYF; CDR3 DNA: TGTGCCAGCAGTGGGACATCCTACGAGCAGTACTTC
J gene: TRBJ1-6; D gene: -; clone size: many; V gene: TRBV6-1; CDR3 protein: CASGTSAYNSPLHF; CDR3 DNA: TGTGCCAGCGGTACAAGCGCCTATAATTCACCCCTCCACTTT
J gene: TRBJ2-7; D gene: -; clone size: -; V gene: TRBV7-6; CDR3 protein: CASSFLQGEQYF; CDR3 DNA: TGTGCCAGCAGCTTCCTACAGGGCGAGCAGTACTTC
J gene: TRBJ2-1; D gene: -; clone size: -; V gene: TRBV19; CDR3 protein: CASTPIGYNEQFF; CDR3 DNA: TGTGCCAGTACCCCTATCGGCTACAATGAGCAGTTCTTC
J gene: TRBJ2-5; D gene: -; clone size: -; V gene: TRBV7-7; CDR3 protein: CASSLGLGGETQYF; CDR3 DNA: TGTGCTAGCAGCTTAGGACTCGGAGGGGAGACCCAGTACTTC
J gene: TRBJ1-1; D gene: -; clone size: many; V gene: TRBV5-1; CDR3 protein: CASRQQSGGHTEAFF; CDR3 DNA: TGCGCCAGCAGACAGCAGAGCGGGGGCCACACTGAAGCTTTCTTT
J gene: TRBJ1-2; D gene: -; clone size: -; V gene: TRBV29-1; CDR3 protein: CSVDVQVNGYTF; CDR3 DNA: TGCAGCGTAGACGTACAGGTTAATGGCTACACCTTC
J gene: TRBJ2-4; D gene: -; clone size: -; V gene: TRBV5-1; CDR3 protein: CASSLGAHLAKNIQYF; CDR3 DNA: TGCGCCAGCAGCTTGGGAGCACACCTCGCCAAAAACATTCAGTACTTC
J gene: TRBJ1-2; D gene: -; clone size: many; V gene: TRBV5-8; CDR3 protein: CASSLGPTQNYGYTF; CDR3 DNA: TGTGCCAGCAGCTTGGGCCCAACACAAAACTATGGCTACACCTTC
J gene: TRBJ1-1; D gene: -; clone size: -; V gene: TRBV10-1; CDR3 protein: CASANSGGKAFF; CDR3 DNA: TGCGCCAGCGCCAATTCAGGAGGAAAAGCTTTCTTT
J gene: TRBJ1-1; D gene: TRBD1; clone size: -; V gene: TRBV24-1; CDR3 protein: CATSQKQGANTEAFF; CDR3 DNA: TGTGCCACCAGTCAAAAACAGGGGGCTAACACTGAAGCTTTCTTT
J gene: TRBJ1-4; D gene: -; clone size: few; V gene: TRBV30; CDR3 protein: CAWSVDLIRGEKLFF; CDR3 DNA: TGTGCCTGGAGTGTAGACCTCATCCGGGGTGAAAAACTGTTTTTT
J gene: TRBJ2-7; D gene: -; clone size: few; V gene: TRBV4-2; CDR3 protein: CASSQGESNSYEQYF; CDR3 DNA: TGTGCCAGCAGCCAAGGTGAGAGTAACTCCTACGAGCAGTACTTC
J gene: TRBJ1-1; D gene: TRBD1; clone size: -; V gene: TRBV19; CDR3 protein: CASSIRTGSGTEAFF; CDR3 DNA: TGTGCCAGTAGTATAAGGACAGGGTCTGGCACTGAAGCTTTCTTT
J gene: TRBJ2-3; D gene: -; clone size: -; V gene: TRBV11-1; CDR3 protein: CASSFMGAGTDTQYF; CDR3 DNA: TGTGCCAGCAGCTTCATGGGGGCCGGCACAGATACGCAGTATTTT
J gene: TRBJ1-5; D gene: -; clone size: -; V gene: TRBV24-1; CDR3 protein: CATSEGQPQHF; CDR3 DNA: TGTGCCACCAGTGAGGGACAGCCCCAGCATTTT
J gene: TRBJ1-2; D gene: -; clone size: many; V gene: TRBV20-1; CDR3 protein: CSAPTASHPYGYTF; CDR3 DNA: TGCAGTGCCCCGACCGCCAGCCACCCCTATGGCTACACCTTC
J gene: TRBJ2-1; D gene: TRBD1; clone size: -; V gene: TRBV2; CDR3 protein: CASSQHRGLRNEQFF; CDR3 DNA: TGTGCCAGCAGTCAACACAGGGGTTTAAGGAATGAGCAGTTCTTC
J gene: TRBJ1-2; D gene: TRBD1; clone size: -; V gene: TRBV5-6; CDR3 protein: CASSPGDRDYGYTF; CDR3 DNA: TGTGCCAGCAGCCCCGGGGACAGGGATTATGGCTACACCTTC
J gene: TRBJ2-7; D gene: TRBD2; clone size: -; V gene: TRBV7-8; CDR3 protein: CASQRGGSYEQYF; CDR3 DNA: TGTGCCAGTCAACGCGGGGGCTCCTACGAGCAGTACTTC
J gene: TRBJ2-1; D gene: TRBD1; clone size: -; V gene: TRBV10-3; CDR3 protein: CAIPTGGYLNEQFF; CDR3 DNA: TGTGCCATCCCAACAGGGGGCTATCTCAATGAGCAGTTCTTC
J gene: TRBJ1-4; D gene: -; clone size: many; V gene: TRBV7-9; CDR3 protein: CASRKGDGGMKKLFF; CDR3 DNA: TGTGCCAGCAGGAAAGGCGACGGTGGAATGAAGAAACTGTTTTTT
J gene: TRBJ1-1; D gene: -; clone size: -; V gene: TRBV6-2/TRBV6-3; CDR3 protein: CASSVPLDIKYIYFVEAFF; CDR3 DNA: TGTGCCAGCAGCGTACCTCTAGACATTAAGTATATTTATTTCGTGGAAGCTTTCTTT
J gene: TRBJ1-2; D gene: -; clone size: many; V gene: TRBV5-4; CDR3 protein: CASSLVQDYGYTF; CDR3 DNA: TGTGCCAGCAGCTTGGTCCAGGATTATGGCTACACCTTC
J gene: TRBJ1-1; D gene: -; clone size: many; V gene: TRBV9; CDR3 protein: CASSVVGGLNTEAFF; CDR3 DNA: TGTGCCAGCAGCGTAGTCGGGGGTTTGAACACTGAAGCTTTCTTT
J gene: TRBJ2-7; D gene: TRBD1; clone size: many; V gene: TRBV7-2; CDR3 protein: CASSSHRGEQYF; CDR3 DNA: TGTGCCAGCAGCTCCCACAGGGGTGAGCAGTACTTC
J gene: TRBJ1-1; D gene: -; clone size: -; V gene: TRBV18; CDR3 protein: CASSPPFQGGDEAFF; CDR3 DNA: TGTGCCAGCTCACCTCCCTTTCAGGGTGGGGATGAAGCTTTCTTT
J gene: TRBJ2-2; D gene: -; clone size: -; V gene: TRBV3-1; CDR3 protein: CASSLGSGGASGELFF; CDR3 DNA: TGTGCCAGCAGCCTTGGTTCGGGGGGCGCGTCGGGGGAGCTGTTTTTT
J gene: TRBJ2-3; D gene: -; clone size: -; V gene: TRBV19; CDR3 protein: CATGAGRRRRAQYF; CDR3 DNA: TGTGCCACTGGGGCGGGTCGGCGGAGGAGGGCGCAGTATTTT
J gene: TRBJ2-3; D gene: TRBD1; clone size: -; V gene: TRBV12-3/TRBV12-4; CDR3 protein: CASSRRTGAAYF; CDR3 DNA: TGTGCCAGCAGTCGCCGGACAGGTGCAGCGTATTTT
J gene: TRBJ1-4; D gene: -; clone size: -; V gene: TRBV30; CDR3 protein: CAWSVRGEKLFF; CDR3 DNA: TGTGCCTGGAGTGTACGGGGGGAAAAACTGTTTTTT
J gene: TRBJ2-1; D gene: TRBD2; clone size: few; V gene: TRBV24-1; CDR3 protein: CATSVASRAGTSVQGEQFF; CDR3 DNA: TGTGCCACCAGTGTTGCCAGCAGGGCTGGGACTAGCGTACAGGGTGAGCAGTTCTTC
J gene: TRBJ2-3; D gene: TRBD2; clone size: many; V gene: TRBV20-1; CDR3 protein: CSARDSGPSGRTDTQYF; CDR3 DNA: TGCAGTGCTAGAGATTCGGGGCCTAGCGGACGCACAGATACGCAGTATTTT
J gene: TRBJ2-1; D gene: -; clone size: many; V gene: TRBV7-2; CDR3 protein: CASSLPPPGLLTYNEQFF; CDR3 DNA: TGTGCCAGCAGCTTACCCCCCCCGGGACTTTTAACCTACAATGAGCAGTTCTTC
J gene: TRBJ1-1; D gene: -; clone size: -; V gene: TRBV5-6; CDR3 protein: CASSSLLGIQYRVNTEAFF; CDR3 DNA: TGTGCCAGCAGCTCCCTGTTGGGGATACAATACAGAGTGAACACTGAAGCTTTCTTT
J gene: TRBJ1-1; D gene: -; clone size: many; V gene: TRBV5-4; CDR3 protein: CASRFPGHAVTNTEAFF; CDR3 DNA: TGTGCCAGCAGGTTCCCGGGACACGCCGTCACGAACACTGAAGCTTTCTTT
J gene: TRBJ1-2; D gene: -; clone size: -; V gene: TRBV20-1; CDR3 protein: CSATHERTSGYTF; CDR3 DNA: TGCAGTGCCACACACGAAAGAACATCCGGCTACACCTTC
J gene: TRBJ1-2; D gene: -; clone size: many; V gene: TRBV19; CDR3 protein: CASSILARGHLYGYTF; CDR3 DNA: -
J gene: TRBJ1-5; D gene: TRBD1; clone size: -; V gene: TRBV29-1; CDR3 protein: CSVGTGYQPQHF; CDR3 DNA: TGCAGCGTGGGGACAGGGTATCAGCCCCAGCATTTT
J gene: TRBJ2-1; D gene: TRBD1; clone size: -; V gene: TRBV10-2; CDR3 protein: CASSESAGGYEQFF; CDR3 DNA: TGCGCCAGCAGTGAGTCCGCAGGGGGCTATGAGCAGTTCTTC
J gene: TRBJ1-4; D gene: -; clone size: -; V gene: TRBV28; CDR3 protein: CASRRGGTRDEKLFF; CDR3 DNA: TGTGCCAGCAGAAGAGGAGGGACAAGGGATGAAAAACTGTTTTTT
J gene: TRBJ2-5; D gene: -; clone size: -; V gene: TRBV29-1; CDR3 protein: CSASWVAGQETQYF; CDR3 DNA: TGCAGCGCTTCTTGGGTAGCGGGACAGGAGACCCAGTACTTC
J gene: TRBJ1-5; D gene: TRBD1; clone size: -; V gene: TRBV29-1; CDR3 protein: CSVARDRDQPQHF; CDR3 DNA: TGCAGCGTTGCCCGGGACAGAGATCAGCCCCAGCATTTT
J gene: TRBJ1-2; D gene: -; clone size: -; V gene: TRBV20-1; CDR3 protein: CSAKDTYYTF; CDR3 DNA: TGCAGTGCTAAAGACACCTACTACACCTTC
J gene: TRBJ2-1; D gene: -; clone size: -; V gene: TRBV29-1; CDR3 protein: CSVEKQGGHEQFF; CDR3 DNA: TGCAGCGTTGAAAAACAGGGTGGGCATGAGCAGTTCTTC
J gene: TRBJ1-1; D gene: -; clone size: -; V gene: TRBV18; CDR3 protein: CASSPRNLRNTEAFF; CDR3 DNA: TGTGCCAGCTCACCACGAAATCTTAGGAACACTGAAGCTTTCTTT
J gene: TRBJ2-2; D gene: TRBD1; clone size: many; V gene: TRBV20-1; CDR3 protein: CSARDRGNTGELFF; CDR3 DNA: TGCAGTGCTAGGGACAGGGGAAACACCGGGGAGCTGTTTTTT
J gene: TRBJ2-7; D gene: -; clone size: many; V gene: TRBV10-2; CDR3 protein: CASSDPQLAHLFEQYF; CDR3 DNA: TGCGCCAGCAGTGATCCCCAACTTGCCCACCTGTTCGAGCAGTACTTC
J gene: TRBJ1-6; D gene: -; clone size: -; V gene: TRBV10-3; CDR3 protein: CAGRGAGGSPLHF; CDR3 DNA: TGTGCCGGCCGGGGGGCCGGGGGTTCACCCCTCCACTTT
J gene: TRBJ2-6; D gene: TRBD1; clone size: -; V gene: TRBV10-3; CDR3 protein: CVSSQTGGGGSGANVLTF; CDR3 DNA: TGTGTCAGCAGTCAGACAGGGGGAGGAGGCTCTGGGGCCAACGTCCTGACTTTC
J gene: TRBJ1-1; D gene: -; clone size: -; V gene: TRBV6-1; CDR3 protein: CASHVRYDTEAFF; CDR3 DNA: TGTGCCAGCCATGTGAGGTACGACACTGAAGCTTTCTTT